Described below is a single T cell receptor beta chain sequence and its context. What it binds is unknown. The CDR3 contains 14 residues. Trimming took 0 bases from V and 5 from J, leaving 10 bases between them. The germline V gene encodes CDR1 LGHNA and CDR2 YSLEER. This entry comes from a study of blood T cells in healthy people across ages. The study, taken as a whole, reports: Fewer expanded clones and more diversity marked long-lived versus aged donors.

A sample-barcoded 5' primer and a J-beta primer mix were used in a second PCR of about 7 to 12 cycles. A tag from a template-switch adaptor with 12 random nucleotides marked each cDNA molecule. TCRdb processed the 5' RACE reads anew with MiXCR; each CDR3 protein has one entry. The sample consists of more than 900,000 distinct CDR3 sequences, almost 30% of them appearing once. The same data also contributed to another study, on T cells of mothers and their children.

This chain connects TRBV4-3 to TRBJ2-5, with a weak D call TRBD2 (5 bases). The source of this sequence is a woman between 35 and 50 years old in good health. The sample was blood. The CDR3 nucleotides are TGCGCCAGCAGCCAAGATCGGGGTACGGAGACCCAGTACTTC. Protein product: CASSQDRGTETQYF.